The sequence of this TCR beta chain was determined in a study of cytomegalovirus exposure and HLA in healthy donors. The CDR3 is made up of 14 amino acids. CDR1 SGDLS and CDR2 YYNGEE come from the germline V gene. V was pared by 0 bases and J by 0 bases, with 7 bases between. Vbeta (60) and Jbeta (13) primers were used in the PCR. Here immunoSEQ multiplex PCR was the method, and the copy in TCRdb shows in-frame clones only, minus some. This repertoire shows about 190,000 clones, 60% to 85% found once; its top ten account for about 1.6%. Study-level points and caveats: Reports state that TCR beta sequences accurately predicted most subjects' HLA-A and HLA-B alleles.

Regarding this clone: The antigen remains undetermined.

Specimen: PBMCs. The J gene is TRBJ2-7, the V gene TRBV9; D uncertain. This TCR derives from a woman in her late teens or twenties in good health and CMV-seronegative. The CDR3 loop reads CASSVDQVSYEQYF. The DNA of the CDR3 is TGTGCCAGCAGCGTAGATCAGGTCTCCTACGAGCAGTACTTC.